Detailed here is one T cell receptor (beta chain). Within its sample, this clonotype is medium-sized (0.01 to 0.1%). Its specific antigen is unknown. Within one base of it there is no much larger clone, and no base qualities were kept. Multiplex touch-down PCR with a mixed TRB-A/B primer pool was used to amplify rearranged TRB sequences covering the V, D and J segments. Two consecutive PCR reactions with Phusion HS II polymerase added Illumina adapters and sample indices to the amplicons. Amplicons were gel-purified using the NucleoSpin Gel and PCR Clean-up kit and were subsequently checked with Qubit and an Agilent 2100 Bioanalyzer. Sequencing of the libraries was done on an Illumina MiSeq with paired-end, single-indexed 600-cycle runs. In the authors' own workflow: Processing of the TRB sequences was carried out with MiXCR versions 2.12 and 3.0.5. Each unique CDR3 nucleotide sequence counted as one clone, and only productive sequences with at least two reads were retained. Shannon diversity, evenness, clonality (one minus evenness), and alpha-parameterized diversity profiles from alpha 0 to 5 were included as repertoire metrics. The IGoR algorithm was used to calculate generation probabilities for clones in the paired samples taken before and after chemotherapy. Through fastp at Q25 and MiXCR, TCRdb rebuilt clones from the public reads, retaining in-frame beta chains. Each entry merges the rows of one CDR3 protein and shows their most common DNA and genes. TCRdb, not the authors, supplied the V and J calls. This sample gives about 8,600 distinct CDR3 sequences in total; just under 25% of them show up just once. 2.8% of the sample is held by the ten biggest clonotypes.

This sample is drawn from a study of T cell repertoires in aging, cancer and after chemotherapy (dated by TCRdb to between 2017 and 2020). Study-level background: Donors were distributed across six age groups ranging from 30 or younger to 70 or older, with at least three individuals included per group. The full dataset contained some 8.7 million TCR reads. Alongside around 98 healthy donors serving as a reference group, the cohort included some 210 cancer patients, of whom roughly 92 had hematological cancers and fewer than 140 had solid cancers. To examine immunoaging and T cell reconstitution after chemotherapy, the study profiled TCR beta repertoires in peripheral blood from healthy donors and cancer patients. In the hematological group, the paired samples taken before and after chemotherapy came from chronic lymphocytic leukemia patients given fludarabine- or bendamustine-based regimens. Overall results and qualifications from the work: In both cancer cohorts, median generation probability rose over the chemotherapy interval, which suggests that the repertoire was reconstituted through rebound thymic output. The authors noted that the repertoire data do not allow conclusions about immunological memory after chemotherapy. Lymphoid organ infiltration was present in hematological cancer patients, and this infiltration may itself impair thymic emigration or peripheral T cell expansion. In healthy donors, the decline in TCR diversity with age was mainly due to loss of richness, whereas in cancer patients loss of evenness also played a role. Compared with age-matched healthy donors, untreated patients with hematological or solid cancers had significantly lower TCR diversity and higher clonality in blood.

Genomic DNA extracted from peripheral blood, rather than sorted cells or RNA, was used as the source for amplification of TCR beta rearrangements. V gives up 0 bases and J gives up 3 bases, and the segment between their germline ends measures 15 bases. From its cysteine to its phenylalanine, the CDR3 spans 17 amino acids. Solely the CDR3 DNA is kept, with 51 bases framed from the first base. Reading the germline V gene (reference sequence) gives CDR1 LNHDA and CDR2 SQIVND. Input material: blood. The sequence joins TRBV19 to TRBJ2-1; a weak D assignment points to TRBD2 (6 bases agree). This sequence was found in a human donor with a blood cancer. The CDR3 is CASSIEKTSRVYNEQFF. The nucleotides are TGTGCCAGTAGTATAGAAAAGACTAGTAGGGTCTACAATGAGCAGTTCTTC. Beyond the CDR3, the reference TRBV19 and TRBJ2-1 genes provide the residues; the full variable domain reads: DGGITQSPKYLFRKEGQNVTLSCEQNLNHDAMYWYRQDPGQGLRLIYYSQIVNDFQKGDIAEGYSVSREKKESFPLTVTSAQKNPTAFYLCASSIEKTSRVYNEQFFGPGTRLTVL.